What follows are 5 T cell receptor beta chains derived from one specimen sequenced in a study of blood T cell repertoires in COVID-19. This table comes from immunoSEQ multiplex PCR, and its TCRdb copy is limited to in-frame clones, with some not included. The table has tens of thousands of clones, 69% seen once; the top ten hold roughly 5.8%. Specimen: peripheral blood. The origin of the receptors is a man older than 75 with acute or convalescent COVID-19.

This rearrangement joins TRBV5-1 to TRBJ2-1; D is possibly TRBD1 (5 bases). Germline assignment: CDR1 SGHRS and CDR2 YFSETQ. V lost 2 bases, J lost 4 bases, and 13 bases lay in between. This CDR3 comprises 15 residues. CDR3: CASSFDDGAYNEQFF. The CDR3 DNA reads TGCGCCAGCAGCTTTGACGATGGGGCTTACAATGAGCAGTTCTTC.

This chain joins TRBV2 and TRBJ2-3; the D gene is possibly TRBD2 (6 bases). The V gene's germline CDR1 is SNHLY and CDR2 FYNNEI. The CDR3 is 15 residues long. The V end lost 2 bases, the J end lost 5 bases, and 14 bases lay between the germline ends. The CDR3 region has the DNA TGTGCCAGCAGTGAAAGATGGCGGGGTGAAGATACGCAGTATTTT. This codes for CASSERWRGEDTQYF.

The chain carries TRBV3-1 (or the pseudogene TRBV3-2) and TRBJ1-5; D gene uncertain. The CDR3 has 13 residues. V was trimmed by 1 base and J by 7 bases, leaving 8 bases between them. Per germline, CDR1 LGHDT and CDR2 YNNKEL (reference sequence). In DNA form, the CDR3 reads TGTGCCAGCAGCCAAGGACAAAGACAGCCCCAGCATTTT. This translates into CASSQGQRQPQHF.

The chain has TRBV6-5 and TRBJ2-1, with 9 bases aligning to TRBD2. The CDR3 sequence is 13 residues long. V lost 8 bases to trimming and J lost 5 bases; unmatched junction nucleotides: 4. Looked up from germline, CDR1 is MNHEY and CDR2 is SVGAGI. The DNA for the CDR3 is TGTGCCAGCGGCGAGCGGGGGGACAATGAGCAGTTCTTC. Protein product: CASGERGDNEQFF.

The genes are TRBV19 and TRBJ1-2; D uncertain. The ends were cut back, 4 bases at V and 4 bases at J, with 19 bases in the middle. The CDR3 has 16 amino acids. CDR1 LNHDA and CDR2 SQIVND come from the germline V gene (reference sequence). The chain's CDR3 is CASSNPSPIRSYGYTF. As DNA, the CDR3 is TGTGCCAGTAGTAACCCCAGCCCTATTCGGAGCTATGGCTACACCTTC.